This T cell receptor beta chain is from a study of blood T cell repertoires in COVID-19. Study at large: T cells, B-cell-depleted T cells, or PBMCs provided the cDNA or gDNA that served as material.

The germline gives CDR1 MRHNA, CDR2 SNTAGT. Trimming left V 3 bases short and J 9 bases short, with 12 bases between. This CDR3 comprises 14 residues. Authors' analysis steps: It was from reference gene primer amplification that nucleated cell counts were estimated. The data were produced by immunoSEQ multiplex PCR, yet TCRdb's version contains in-frame clones alone and is incomplete. The V and J calls and clone size are taken from that table; D and trimming were inferred from the DNA. The table includes over 100,000 clones, roughly 80% detected once. The sequence derives from a man in his 70s with acute or convalescent COVID-19. The sequenced sample was peripheral blood. The chain is built from TRBV6-4 and TRBJ1-6; D gene uncertain. This chain's CDR3 is CASSEGGSSSPLHF. CDR3 DNA: TGTGCCAGCAGTGAAGGAGGGAGTAGTTCACCCCTCCACTTT.